This TCR beta chain came from a study of T-cell memory formation after mild COVID-19. Study-wide results and caveats: A second wave expanding day 15 to 37 was CD4+-biased; contracting clones were balanced.

Constant-segment primers were used for 5'RACE, and the resulting TCR alpha and TCR beta cDNA libraries carried sample barcodes and UMIs. TCRdb itself ran the 5' RACE reads through MiXCR, one entry per CDR3 protein. This table holds approximately 60,000 distinct CDR3 sequences, over 7.5% found once. The V gene end was trimmed by 0 bases and the J gene end by 6 bases; junction bases not matched to a gene: 6. The CDR3 is 15 amino acids. The germline gives CDR1 MNHEY, CDR2 SMNVEV (reference sequence). This clonotype was observed a few times. Its cognate antigen is unknown. Sequenced sample: PBMCs or a T cell subset sorted from them (not recorded which). V usage is TRBV27 and J usage is TRBJ2-5, with 8 bases lining up with TRBD1. This receptor was identified in a man aged 18 to 30 who had mild COVID-19 (a few samples of this study predate the infection). Cell type and time point are not known. The DNA for the CDR3 is TGTGCCAGCAGTTTATCCGCAGGGGGCTGGAAGACCCAGTACTTC. Protein: CASSLSAGGWKTQYF.